These 14 T cell receptor beta chains were sequenced from one sample in a study of blood T cell repertoires in COVID-19. TCRdb's table, derived via immunoSEQ multiplex PCR, lists solely in-frame clones and lacks some. The sample consists of some 350,000 clones, 80% to 90% of them appearing once. The sample consisted of peripheral blood. Every receptor here comes from a man in his thirties or forties with active or convalescent COVID-19.

V is TRBV7-8 and J is TRBJ1-1; D may be TRBD1 (6 bases). The CDR3 covers 15 residues. Trimming removed 8 bases from V and 4 bases from J, with 20 bases in between. The germline CDR1 and CDR2 sequences are SGHVS and FQNEAQ. In DNA, the CDR3 is TGTGCCAGCGCATTGCTCGGGCACAGGGCCACTGAAGCTTTCTTT. Its translation is CASALLGHRATEAFF.

At least ten counts were recorded for this clone. This chain connects TRBV30 to TRBJ1-1; D uncertain. V lost 2 bases to trimming and J lost 7 bases, with 20 bases between them. CDR1 and CDR2 (germline): GTSNPN, SVGIG (reference sequence). This CDR3 region has 15 residues. CDR3 in DNA: TGTGCCTGGAGTACCCCCCCGGCGGCAGATTATGAAGCTTTCTTT. Protein product: CAWSTPPAADYEAFF.

The chain couples TRBV4-3 to TRBJ2-2; 14 bases map to TRBD2. The CDR3 has 17 amino acids. Germline values: CDR1 LGHNA, CDR2 YSLEER. Trimming cost V 8 bases and J 4 bases; bases outside gene matches: 9. CDR3 sequence reads: CASSRRTSGGFTGELFF. The CDR3 region has the DNA TGCGCCAGCTCTAGACGGACTAGCGGGGGGTTCACCGGGGAGCTGTTTTTT.

This chain links TRBV4-1 with TRBJ1-5; D is unresolved. Germline V CDR1 and CDR2: MGHRA, YSYEKL. V shed 1 base and J shed 3 bases, with 13 bases lying between them. This CDR3 comprises 16 residues. The CDR3 DNA sequence: TGCGCCAGCAGCCAAGTTCAGACACGATTCAATCAGCCCCAGCATTTT. It translates to CASSQVQTRFNQPQHF.

This CDR3 is CASKGSGETGELFF. CDR3 in DNA: TGTGCCAGCAAGGGGTCAGGGGAAACCGGGGAGCTGTTTTTT. The chain links TRBV6-5 to TRBJ2-2, with a weak D call TRBD1 (6 bases). The V end lost 7 bases, the J end lost 5 bases, and 14 bases lay between the germline ends. Per germline, CDR1 MNHEY and CDR2 SVGAGI. This CDR3 spans 14 amino acids.

This clone was seen a few times. This chain uses TRBV11-3 with TRBJ2-3, with 8 bases lining up with TRBD2. Looked up from germline, CDR1 is SGHNT and CDR2 is YENEEA. V was clipped by 0 bases and J by 4 bases; unmatched bases: 12. The CDR3 is 18 amino acids. The CDR3 spells CASSLDPGRRGGPDTQYF. CDR3 coding DNA: TGTGCCAGCAGCTTAGATCCGGGACGGCGCGGGGGGCCAGATACGCAGTATTTT.

J is TRBJ2-2 and V is TRBV3-1 (or the pseudogene TRBV3-2); D might be TRBD2 (5 bases). V dropped 4 bases and J dropped 0 bases, with 21 bases sitting between them. The germline V gene has CDR1 LGHDT and CDR2 YNNKEL (reference sequence). This CDR3 has 19 residues. DNA for the CDR3: TGTGCCAGCAGCCTGTGGTCGGGCAGCACTAGAGCGAACACCGGGGAGCTGTTTTTT. This codes for CASSLWSGSTRANTGELFF.

The rearrangement joins TRBV9 to TRBJ2-7; TRBD2 matches at 12 bases. Germline CDR1 and CDR2: SGDLS and YYNGEE. V gave up 5 bases and J gave up 6 bases; unmatched junction bases: 9. The CDR3 is 15 amino acids. The CDR3: CASSPQLAGGREQYF. The CDR3 nucleotides are TGTGCCAGCAGTCCCCAACTAGCGGGGGGCCGCGAGCAGTACTTC. The full variable domain, with the rest looked up from reference TRBV9 and TRBJ2-7, is DSGVTQTPKHLITATGQRVTLRCSPRSGDLSVYWYQQSLDQGLQFLIQYYNGEERAKGNILERFSAQQFPDLHSELNLSSLELGDSALYFCASSPQLAGGREQYFGPGTRLTVT.

The chain joins TRBV7-9 to TRBJ2-1; a weak D match, TRBD2 (6 bases). The CDR3 runs to 16 residues. Trimming left V 5 bases short and J 7 bases short, with 21 bases between. Germline lookup yields CDR1 SEHNR and CDR2 FQNEAQ (reference sequence). The CDR3 DNA reads TGTGCCAGCAGCAAACGAATAGCGGCCCTGAGGAATGAGCAGTTCTTC. Translated, it gives CASSKRIAALRNEQFF.

This chain joins TRBV7-3 and TRBJ1-2; no firm D call. V was trimmed by 2 bases and J by 3 bases, leaving 13 bases between them. The germline V gene encodes CDR1 SGHTA and CDR2 FQGTGA. The CDR3 has 15 residues. CDR3 nucleotides: TGTGCCAGCAGCTTACTGGAGGGAAGGGACTATGGCTACACCTTC. It is translated as CASSLLEGRDYGYTF.

This chain joins TRBV30 and TRBJ1-5; D perhaps matches TRBD1 (6 bases). Germline CDR1 reads GTSNPN; CDR2 reads SVGIG (reference sequence). The CDR3 has 13 residues. V lost 3 bases and J lost 3, with 9 bases in between. As DNA, the CDR3 is TGTGCCTGGAGCCGACAGGCCAATCAGCCCCAGCATTTT. It translates to CAWSRQANQPQHF.

The V gene is TRBV7-9, the J gene TRBJ2-3; TRBD2 matches at 10 bases. The germline gives CDR1 SEHNR, CDR2 FQNEAQ (reference sequence). CDR3 size: 14 residues. Trimming took 5 bases from V and 5 from J; bases not matched to a gene: 4. CDR3 region: CASSNSGGIDTQYF. For the CDR3, the DNA is TGTGCCAGCAGCAATAGCGGGGGGATAGATACGCAGTATTTT.

The rearrangement joins TRBV6-1 to TRBJ2-7, with D maybe TRBD1 (6 bases). Germline-derived CDR1 and CDR2 are MNHNS and SASEGT. The CDR3 is 12 residues long. Trimming removed 2 bases from V and 11 bases from J, with 13 bases in between. The CDR3 region has the DNA TGTGCCAGCAGTGAATTGGCAGGGGATAAGTACTTC. This codes for CASSELAGDKYF.

This sequence joins TRBV11-3 and TRBJ2-5; D is possibly TRBD1 (5 bases). Trimming left V 5 bases short and J 4 bases short, with 11 bases between. Germline lookup yields CDR1 SGHNT and CDR2 YENEEA. This CDR3 spans 13 amino acids. The CDR3 loop reads CASSRGSGETQYF. The CDR3 DNA follows: TGTGCCAGCAGCAGGGGTTCGGGAGAGACCCAGTACTTC.